Shown below are 7 T cell receptor beta chains from a single sample sequenced in a study of T cell repertoires in cytomegalovirus infection. TCRdb re-derived calls from the reads in MiXCR, one entry per CDR3 protein. Among 250,000 to 350,000 distinct CDR3 sequences listed, over 20% were seen once. Sample: PBMCs. The receptors come from a human donor in good health (CMV status not recorded). Some clones in this sample may be carry-over from other donors' samples.

This chain joins TRBV5-4 and TRBJ2-6; 7 bases line up with TRBD1. The V gene end was trimmed by 0 bases and the J gene end by 1 base; junction bases not matched to a gene: 7. The CDR3 covers 18 residues. CDR1 SGHNT and CDR2 YYREEE come from the germline V gene (reference sequence). CDR3 coding DNA: TGTGCCAGCAGCTTGGAAGGACAGGCGTGGTCTGGGGCCAACGTCCTGACTTTC. It encodes CASSLEGQAWSGANVLTF. The whole variable domain, remainder taken from reference TRBV5-4 and TRBJ2-6, is ETGVTQSPTHLIKTRGQQVTLRCSSQSGHNTVSWYQQALGQGPQFIFQYYREEENGRGNFPPRFSGLQFPNYSSELNVNALELDDSALYLCASSLEGQAWSGANVLTFGAGSRLTVL.

In this sample, this clonotype turned up a few times. The rearrangement joins TRBV2 to TRBJ2-2; D remains unclear. Germline V gene data show CDR1 as SNHLY and CDR2 as FYNNEI. The CDR3 extends over 15 amino acids. With 2 bases removed from V and 0 bases from J, the gap between germline ends came to 7 bases. The chain's CDR3 is CASSEMATNTGELFF. The CDR3 nucleotides are TGTGCCAGCAGTGAAATGGCAACGAACACCGGGGAGCTGTTTTTT.

The chain carries TRBV7-8 and TRBJ2-2, with TRBD1 as a possible D gene (6 bases). Germline V gives CDR1 SGHVS, CDR2 FQNEAQ. This CDR3 has 16 amino acids. V dropped 2 bases and J dropped 0 bases, with 10 bases sitting between them. The CDR3 region has the DNA TGTGCCAGCAGCTTACTCCCAGGGGCGAACACCGGGGAGCTGTTTTTT. Translating gives CASSLLPGANTGELFF.

The CDR3 is CASSVYLGTGYGGYTF. CDR3 nucleotide sequence: TGTGCCAGCAGTGTCTACCTCGGGACAGGGTATGGTGGCTACACCTTC. The genes are TRBV2 and TRBJ1-2; 9 bases line up with TRBD1. In germline, CDR1 is SNHLY, CDR2 FYNNEI. The CDR3 loop spans 16 amino acids. Germline trimming cut 4 bases from V and 7 bases from J; bases unmatched to any gene: 13. Drawing the rest from reference TRBV2 and TRBJ1-2, the complete variable domain is EPEVTQTPSHQVTQMGQEVILRCVPISNHLYFYWYRQILGQKVEFLVSFYNNEISEKSEIFDDQFSVERPDGSNFTLKIRSTKLEDSAMYFCASSVYLGTGYGGYTFGSGTRLTVV.

This clonotype was detected a few times. The rearrangement links TRBV7-3 to TRBJ2-5, with 7 bases fitting TRBD1. Germline V gene data show CDR1 as SGHTA and CDR2 as FQGTGA. The J segment lost 5 bases and the V segment lost 5 bases, leaving 11 bases of the junction unmatched. The CDR3 loop spans 15 amino acids. The CDR3 coding sequence is TGTGCCAGCAGCCTATCCGGGACAGAAAAGGAGACCCAGTACTTC. Translated: CASSLSGTEKETQYF.

This clonotype was detected ten times or more. V is TRBV7-8 and J is TRBJ2-1; D might be TRBD2 (5 bases). Germline V gene data show CDR1 as SGHVS and CDR2 as FQNEAQ. There are 15 residues in the CDR3. Trimming took 5 bases from V and 12 from J, leaving 23 bases between them. The DNA for the CDR3 is TGTGCCAGCAGCCCAACTCAAGAAGGACTTAAGGCGCAGTTCTTC. Translated: CASSPTQEGLKAQFF.

The V and J genes are TRBV27 and TRBJ1-4; D is unresolved. CDR3 length equals 13 residues. Germline CDR1 reads MNHEY; CDR2 reads SMNVEV (reference sequence). Trimming stripped 5 bases from V and 12 bases from J, with 16 bases between. The CDR3 coding sequence is TGTGCCAGCAGTCTCTCCAGGTACAGCCAACTGTTTTTT. This gives the protein CASSLSRYSQLFF.